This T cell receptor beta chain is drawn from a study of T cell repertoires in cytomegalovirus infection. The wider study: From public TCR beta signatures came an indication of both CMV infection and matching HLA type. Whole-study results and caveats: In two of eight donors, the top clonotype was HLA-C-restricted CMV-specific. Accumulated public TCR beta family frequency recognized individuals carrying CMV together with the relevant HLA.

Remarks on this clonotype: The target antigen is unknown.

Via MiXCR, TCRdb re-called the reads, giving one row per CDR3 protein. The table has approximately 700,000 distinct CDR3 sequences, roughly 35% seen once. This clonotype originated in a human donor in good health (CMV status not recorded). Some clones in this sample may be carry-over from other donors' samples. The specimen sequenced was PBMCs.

The CDR3 here is CATQGETYNEQFF. CDR3 nucleotide sequence: TGTGCCACCCAGGGGGAGACCTACAATGAGCAGTTCTTC. This chain connects TRBV24-1 to TRBJ2-1, with 7 bases aligning to TRBD1. The CDR3 length is 13 residues. The ends lost 9 bases at V and 2 bases at J; junction bases unmatched: 3. Germline-derived CDR1 and CDR2 are KGHDR and SFDVKD.